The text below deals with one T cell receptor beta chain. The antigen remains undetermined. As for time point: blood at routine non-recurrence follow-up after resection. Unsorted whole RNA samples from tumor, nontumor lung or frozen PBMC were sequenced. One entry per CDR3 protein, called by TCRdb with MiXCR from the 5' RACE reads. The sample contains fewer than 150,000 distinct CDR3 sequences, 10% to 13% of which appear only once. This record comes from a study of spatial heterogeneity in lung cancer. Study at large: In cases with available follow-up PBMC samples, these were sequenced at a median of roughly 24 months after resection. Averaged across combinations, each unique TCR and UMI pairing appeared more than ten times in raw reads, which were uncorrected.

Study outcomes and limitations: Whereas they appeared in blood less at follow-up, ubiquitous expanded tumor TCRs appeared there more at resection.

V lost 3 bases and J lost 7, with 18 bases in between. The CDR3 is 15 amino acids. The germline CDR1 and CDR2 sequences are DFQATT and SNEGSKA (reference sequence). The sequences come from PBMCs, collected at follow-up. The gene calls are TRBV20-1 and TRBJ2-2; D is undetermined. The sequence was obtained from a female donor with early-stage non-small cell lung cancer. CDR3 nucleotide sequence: TGCAGTGCTAGGGTATTTTCCCGTGGTCGCGGGGAGCTGTTTTTT. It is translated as CSARVFSRGRGELFF.